These 7 T cell receptor beta chains share one sample of origin, sequenced in a study of human T cells and chemical hapten exposure (dated by TCRdb to the early 2020s). The sample's time point label, in plain terms: patch test 1, 2 weeks after DPC sensitization. The treatment or condition label here, explained by the study, means: therapeutic diphenylcyclopropenone sensitization with weekly scalp DPC. Libraries were prepared through RACE. TCRdb shows the sequencer as NextSeq 500. The raw public data were reprocessed by TCRdb itself: fastp quality trimming at Q25, MiXCR clonotype calling, in-frame beta chains only. When rows share a CDR3 protein, they turn into one entry using the most common DNA and genes. Present in this sample are more than 65,000 distinct CDR3 sequences, about 8% of which were seen just once. The top ten constitute about 1.6% of the sample. Sequenced here: whole blood, sampled in connection with sensitization to the hapten diphenylcyclopropenone (DPC). Receptors were obtained from a young woman with alopecia areata. Some clones in this sample may be carry-over from other donors' samples.

This clonotype was picked up a small number of times. V is TRBV10-3 and J is TRBJ2-3; 11 nucleotides line up with TRBD2. Germline V CDR1 and CDR2: ENHRY, SYGVKD. The CDR3 runs 13 residues. The V gene end was trimmed by 9 bases and the J gene end by 1 base; junction bases not matched to a gene: 0. In DNA form, the CDR3 reads TGTGCCATACTAGCGGGGGGCACAGATACGCAGTATTTT. It translates to CAILAGGTDTQYF.

The rearrangement links TRBV5-4 to TRBJ1-4; TRBD1 matches at 7 bases. Germline CDR1 reads SGHNT; CDR2 reads YYREEE (reference sequence). CDR3 length: 15 amino acids. Losses at the gene ends were 1 base for V and 6 bases for J; bases not matched to a gene: 6. CDR3 in amino acids: CASSLTRGFDEKLFF. The DNA for the CDR3 is TGTGCCAGCAGCTTGACCAGGGGGTTCGATGAAAAACTGTTTTTT.

The V call is TRBV4-2, the J call TRBJ2-2; D remains unclear. CDR3 length: 16 amino acids. In germline, CDR1 is LGHNA, CDR2 YNFKEQ. Trimming left V 5 bases short and J 1 base short, with 14 bases between. CDR3: CASSRSQRMNTGELFF. In DNA form, the CDR3 reads TGTGCCAGCAGCAGGAGTCAGCGCATGAACACCGGGGAGCTGTTTTTT.

This chain links TRBV30 with TRBJ2-2, with D perhaps matching TRBD1 (7 bases). CDR1 is GTSNPN and CDR2 is SVGIG in the germline V gene (reference sequence). V lost 8 bases to trimming and J lost 5 bases, with 15 bases between them. The CDR3 contains 13 residues. In nucleotides, the CDR3 is TGTGCCGGACAGACAGGGACTACCGGGGAGCTGTTTTTT. As protein: CAGQTGTTGELFF.

This clonotype was observed many times. The chain uses TRBV2 and TRBJ1-6, with TRBD1 matching 12 bases. The CDR3 has 14 amino acids. Germline CDR1 reads SNHLY; CDR2 reads FYNNEI. Trimming took 4 bases from V and 9 from J; bases not matched to a gene: 1. CDR3 sequence (DNA): TGTGCCAGCAGTGGGGACAGGGGGCGTTCACCCCTCCACTTT. Amino acids: CASSGDRGRSPLHF. Complete variable domain (other parts from reference TRBV2 and TRBJ1-6): EPEVTQTPSHQVTQMGQEVILRCVPISNHLYFYWYRQILGQKVEFLVSFYNNEISEKSEIFDDQFSVERPDGSNFTLKIRSTKLEDSAMYFCASSGDRGRSPLHFGNGTRLTVT.

This clonotype came up a few times. V usage is TRBV29-1 and J usage is TRBJ2-1, with D tentatively TRBD2 (7 bases). The CDR3 loop spans 14 amino acids. Germline assignment: CDR1 SQVTM and CDR2 ANQGSEA. The germline V and J ends were trimmed by 8 bases and 4 bases, with 18 bases remaining between them. The DNA of the CDR3 is TGCAGCTCCCCGGTGGGGGGGGCTTACAATGAGCAGTTCTTC. This sequence encodes CSSPVGGAYNEQFF.

This chain links TRBV12-3 or TRBV12-4 with TRBJ1-2; D ambiguous. The CDR3 has 12 amino acids. Trimming removed 3 bases from V and 8 bases from J, with 10 bases in between. Here the CDR3 reads CASSFESWGYTF. CDR3 coding DNA: TGTGCCAGCAGTTTCGAGTCCTGGGGCTACACCTTC.